This T cell receptor beta chain was sequenced in a study of blood T cell repertoires in COVID-19. Study overall: PBMCs, B-cell-depleted T cells, or T cells provided the cDNA or gDNA that made up the material.

Libraries were prepared by immunoSEQ multiplex PCR; TCRdb keeps only in-frame clonotypes and omits some of them. Of 75,000 to 95,000 clones listed, 70% to 90% were seen once; the top ten hold about a sixth. Germline CDR1 is SNHLY and CDR2 is FYNNEI. CDR3 length equals 13 residues. The J segment lost 7 bases and the V segment lost 6 bases, leaving 6 bases of the junction unmatched. The receptor was isolated from a woman aged 60 to 75 with COVID-19, enrolled during active disease. The material sequenced was peripheral blood. The rearrangement joins TRBV2 to TRBJ1-1; 9 positions agree with TRBD1. The CDR3 DNA sequence: TGTGCCAGCAGCGACTGGGACAGGGATGAAGCTTTCTTT. Translated: CASSDWDRDEAFF.